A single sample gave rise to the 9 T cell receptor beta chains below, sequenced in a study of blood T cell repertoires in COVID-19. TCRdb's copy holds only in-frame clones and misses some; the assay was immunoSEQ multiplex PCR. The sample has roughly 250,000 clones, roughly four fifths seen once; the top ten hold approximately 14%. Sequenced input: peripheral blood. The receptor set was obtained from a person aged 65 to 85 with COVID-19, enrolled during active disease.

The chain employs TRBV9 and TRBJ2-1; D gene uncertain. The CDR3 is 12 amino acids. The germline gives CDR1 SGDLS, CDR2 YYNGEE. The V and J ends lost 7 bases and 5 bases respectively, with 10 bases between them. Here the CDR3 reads CASAQQHNEQFF. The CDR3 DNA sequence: TGTGCCAGCGCCCAACAGCACAATGAGCAGTTCTTC.

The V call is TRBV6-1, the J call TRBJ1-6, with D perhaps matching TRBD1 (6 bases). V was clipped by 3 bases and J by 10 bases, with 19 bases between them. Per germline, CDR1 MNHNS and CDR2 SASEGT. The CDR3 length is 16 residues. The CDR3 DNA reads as TGTGCCAGCAGTGACCAAGGGGGGGTGGGGTTGTCACCCCTCCACTTT. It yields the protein CASSDQGGVGLSPLHF.

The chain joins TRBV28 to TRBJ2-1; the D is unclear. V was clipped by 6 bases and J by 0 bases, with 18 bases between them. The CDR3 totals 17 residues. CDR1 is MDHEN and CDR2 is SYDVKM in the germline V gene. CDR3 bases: TGTGCCAGCAGCCCCTCATTTGCGGCTAGCTCCTACAATGAGCAGTTCTTC. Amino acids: CASSPSFAASSYNEQFF.

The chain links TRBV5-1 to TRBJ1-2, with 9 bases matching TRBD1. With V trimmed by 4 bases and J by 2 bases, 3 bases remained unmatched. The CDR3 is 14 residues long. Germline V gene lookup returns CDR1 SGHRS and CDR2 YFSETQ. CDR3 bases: TGCGCCAGCAGCAAGGACAGGGGAAACTATGGCTACACCTTC. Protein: CASSKDRGNYGYTF.

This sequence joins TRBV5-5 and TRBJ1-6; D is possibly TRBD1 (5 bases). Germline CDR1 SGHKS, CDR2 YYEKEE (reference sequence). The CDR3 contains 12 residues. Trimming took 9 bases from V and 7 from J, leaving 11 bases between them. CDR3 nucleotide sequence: TGTGCCACCTCAGGGTCCAATTCACCCCTCCACTTT. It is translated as CATSGSNSPLHF.

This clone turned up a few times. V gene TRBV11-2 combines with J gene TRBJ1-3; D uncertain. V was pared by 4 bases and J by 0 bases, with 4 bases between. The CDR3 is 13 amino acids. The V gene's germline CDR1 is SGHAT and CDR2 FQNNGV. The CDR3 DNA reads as TGTGCCAGCAGCTCGAGCTCTGGAAACACCATATATTTT. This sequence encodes CASSSSSGNTIYF.

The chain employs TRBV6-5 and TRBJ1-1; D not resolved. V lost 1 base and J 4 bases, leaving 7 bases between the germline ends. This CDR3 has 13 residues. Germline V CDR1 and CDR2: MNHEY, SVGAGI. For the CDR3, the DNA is TGTGCCAGCAGTTACTTGGGGAGCACTGAAGCTTTCTTT. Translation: CASSYLGSTEAFF.

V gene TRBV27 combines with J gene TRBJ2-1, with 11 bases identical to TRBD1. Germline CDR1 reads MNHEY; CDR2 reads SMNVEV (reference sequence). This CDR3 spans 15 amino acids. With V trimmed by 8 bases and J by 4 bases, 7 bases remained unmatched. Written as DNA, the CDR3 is TGTGCCAGCTGTTGGGGGACAGGGGGTTACAATGAGCAGTTCTTC. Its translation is CASCWGTGGYNEQFF.

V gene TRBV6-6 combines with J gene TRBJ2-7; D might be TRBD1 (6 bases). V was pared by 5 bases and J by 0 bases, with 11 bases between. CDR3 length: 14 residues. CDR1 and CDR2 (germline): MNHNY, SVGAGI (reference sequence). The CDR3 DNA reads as TGTGCCAGCAGTGGAGCGACAGGCTCCTACGAGCAGTACTTC. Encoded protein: CASSGATGSYEQYF.